These 14 T cell receptor beta chains were sequenced from one sample in a study of blood T cell repertoires in COVID-19. The data were produced by immunoSEQ multiplex PCR, yet TCRdb's version contains in-frame clones alone and is incomplete. In the table there are approximately 150,000 clones, 84% of which are singletons. Sequencing was done on a sample of peripheral blood. These receptors all come from a woman over 75 with COVID-19, enrolled during active disease.

In this sample, this clone turned up a few times. V usage is TRBV24-1 and J usage is TRBJ2-3, with D possibly TRBD1 on 6 matching bases. The CDR3 sequence is 15 residues long. Trimming took 4 bases from V and 3 from J, leaving 13 bases between them. Germline assignment: CDR1 KGHDR and CDR2 SFDVKD. The CDR3 nucleotides read TGTGCCACCAGTGAAAAACAGGGATCAACAGATACGCAGTATTTT. It specifies CATSEKQGSTDTQYF.

V gene TRBV5-4 combines with J gene TRBJ2-3; D is perhaps TRBD2 (6 bases). V shed 9 bases and J shed 1 base, with 15 bases lying between them. Germline-derived CDR1 and CDR2 are SGHNT and YYREEE (reference sequence). CDR3 length equals 14 residues. The CDR3 loop is CATDPGLRTDTQYF. For the CDR3, the DNA is TGTGCCACTGACCCGGGACTCCGCACAGATACGCAGTATTTT. The full variable domain, completed using reference TRBV5-4 and TRBJ2-3, is ETGVTQSPTHLIKTRGQQVTLRCSSQSGHNTVSWYQQALGQGPQFIFQYYREEENGRGNFPPRFSGLQFPNYSSELNVNALELDDSALYLCATDPGLRTDTQYFGPGTRLTVL.

This clone showed up just a few times. This sequence joins TRBV24-1 and TRBJ2-2; no definite D call. The CDR3 has 16 amino acids. Between the trimmed V and J ends, which lost 1 base and 0 bases, there was a span of 8 bases. Germline CDR1 and CDR2: KGHDR and SFDVKD. This CDR3 reads CATSDFGFANTGELFF. CDR3 sequence (DNA): TGTGCCACCAGTGATTTCGGTTTCGCGAACACCGGGGAGCTGTTTTTT.

V gene TRBV7-8 combines with J gene TRBJ1-5, with 11 bases aligning to TRBD1. CDR3 length equals 16 residues. CDR1 and CDR2 (germline): SGHVS, FQNEAQ. After removal of 3 bases from V and 6 bases from J, the junction contained 7 bases not matched to a gene. The CDR3 region is CASSFGQGAIGQPQHF. CDR3 DNA sequence: TGTGCCAGCAGCTTTGGACAGGGGGCGATTGGTCAGCCCCAGCATTTT.

The chain couples TRBV18 to TRBJ2-5; unclear D gene. Germline assignment: CDR1 KGHSH and CDR2 LQKENI. The CDR3 runs 11 residues. The V end lost 6 bases, the J end lost 5 bases, and 7 bases lay between the germline ends. DNA of the CDR3: TGTGCCAGCTCCCCCGTGGAGACCCAGTACTTC. It encodes CASSPVETQYF.

The V call is TRBV2, the J call TRBJ2-1; D call uncertain. CDR3 size: 13 residues. Trimming cost V 0 bases and J 3 bases, with 3 bases left between them. Per the germline V gene, CDR1 is SNHLY and CDR2 is FYNNEI. CDR3 sequence (DNA): TGTGCCAGCAGTGAAGCTAACTACAATGAGCAGTTCTTC. Translating it yields CASSEANYNEQFF.

V and J are TRBV18 and TRBJ2-5; D ambiguous. Trimming left V 6 bases short and J 2 bases short, with 13 bases between. Germline CDR1 KGHSH, CDR2 LQKENI. This CDR3 is built from 14 residues. The CDR3 is CASSPPRVQETQYF. The CDR3, as DNA: TGTGCCAGCTCCCCGCCACGGGTGCAAGAGACCCAGTACTTC.

The chain recombines TRBV7-3 with TRBJ2-1, with D tentatively TRBD2 (6 bases). Trimming removed 5 bases from V and 15 bases from J, with 17 bases in between. Germline V gene lookup returns CDR1 SGHTA and CDR2 FQGTGA. The CDR3 is 12 residues long. CDR3 amino acids: CASSPPSGLLFF. CDR3 DNA: TGTGCCAGCAGCCCCCCGTCGGGACTTCTGTTCTTC.

On this clone itself: A junction end diverges from the germline sequence, so it may reflect a read error. The chain links TRBV2 to TRBJ2-7, with 8 positions matching TRBD1. The V gene's germline CDR1 is SNHLY and CDR2 FYNNEI. The CDR3 is made up of 12 amino acids. The CDR3 DNA is TGTGCCACACGATCCAGCCGGGACAGGAAGTGCTTC. As protein: CATRSSRDRKCF.

The rearrangement joins TRBV5-6 to TRBJ2-7, with TRBD2 matching 10 bases. With V trimmed by 5 bases and J by 7 bases, 15 bases remained unmatched. Germline CDR1 SGHDT, CDR2 YYEEEE. The CDR3 is 16 residues long. The CDR3 loop reads CASSWVAGGNLLEQYF. CDR3 DNA: TGTGCCAGCAGTTGGGTAGCGGGGGGCAATCTTTTGGAGCAGTACTTC. The variable domain in full, completed from reference TRBV5-6 and TRBJ2-7, reads DAGVTQSPTHLIKTRGQQVTLRCSPKSGHDTVSWYQQALGQGPQFIFQYYEEEERQRGNFPDRFSGHQFPNYSSELNVNALLLGDSALYLCASSWVAGGNLLEQYFGPGTRLTVT.

This clone was counted a few times. The genes are TRBV7-9 and TRBJ2-1, with D possibly TRBD1 on 6 matching bases. This CDR3 comprises 14 residues. Germline V gene data show CDR1 as SEHNR and CDR2 as FQNEAQ (reference sequence). Trimming left V 5 bases short and J 4 bases short, with 12 bases between. CDR3 in DNA: TGTGCCAGCAGCCCCCGGACAGTTTACAATGAGCAGTTCTTC. It yields the protein CASSPRTVYNEQFF.

This clone appeared a single time. V gene TRBV6-6 combines with J gene TRBJ2-1; 13 positions match TRBD2. Trimming removed 6 bases from V and 6 bases from J; junction bases left unmatched: 5. Germline V lookup: CDR1 MNHNY, CDR2 SVGAGI (reference sequence). The CDR3 runs 15 residues. This CDR3 is CASSLRTSGGNEQFF. As DNA, the CDR3 is TGTGCCAGCAGCCTTAGGACTAGCGGGGGCAATGAGCAGTTCTTC.

J is TRBJ2-1 and V is TRBV21-1; the DNA was not used to check the table's D call, TRBD2. TRBV21-1 is noted as a pseudogene. This CDR3 spans 17 amino acids. Here the CDR3 reads CASRNLGSCYSYNEQFF. For the CDR3, the DNA is TGTGCCAGCAGAAACCTAGGTAGCTGCTACTCCTACAATGAGCAGTTCTTC.

The chain has TRBV7-2 and TRBJ1-2; D ambiguous. CDR3 length equals 17 residues. CDR1 SGHTA and CDR2 FQGNSA come from the germline V gene. V was cut by 0 bases and J by 1 base, with 15 bases left in between. Here the CDR3 DNA reads TGTGCCAGCAGCTTAGCCCCTCCCAGGCCCCTTAACTATGGCTACACCTTC. Translated: CASSLAPPRPLNYGYTF.